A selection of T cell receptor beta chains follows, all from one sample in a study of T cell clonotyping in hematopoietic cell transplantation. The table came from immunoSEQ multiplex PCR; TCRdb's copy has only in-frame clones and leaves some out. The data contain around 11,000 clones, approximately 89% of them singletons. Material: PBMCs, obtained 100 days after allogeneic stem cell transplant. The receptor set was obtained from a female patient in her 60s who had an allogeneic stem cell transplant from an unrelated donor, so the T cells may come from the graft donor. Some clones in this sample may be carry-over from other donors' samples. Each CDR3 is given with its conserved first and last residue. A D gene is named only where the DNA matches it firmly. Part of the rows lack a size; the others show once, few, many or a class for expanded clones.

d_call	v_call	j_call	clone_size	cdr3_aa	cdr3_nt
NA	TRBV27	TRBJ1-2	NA	CASSLSPRGDSNYGYTF	TGTGCCAGCAGTTTATCCCCGCGCGGGGACTCTAACTATGGCTACACCTTC
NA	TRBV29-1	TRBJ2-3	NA	CSVTGGSSPNEAQYF	TGCAGCGTCACAGGCGGCTCGAGCCCGAACGAAGCGCAGTATTTT
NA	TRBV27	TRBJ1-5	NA	CASSPLEGSYSNQPQHF	TGTGCCAGCAGTCCCCTCGAGGGGTCATATAGCAATCAGCCCCAGCATTTT
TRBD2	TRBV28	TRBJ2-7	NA	CASSPIAGGPYEQYF	TGTGCCAGCAGTCCAATAGCGGGAGGGCCCTACGAGCAGTACTTC
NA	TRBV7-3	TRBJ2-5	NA	CASSSLGGETQYF	TGTGCCAGCAGCTCGCTCGGGGGAGAGACCCAGTACTTC
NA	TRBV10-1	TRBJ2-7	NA	CASSSRKTASDEQYF	TGCGCCAGCAGTAGCCGGAAGACAGCGAGTGACGAGCAGTACTTC
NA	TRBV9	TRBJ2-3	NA	CASSVGLREADTQYF	TGTGCCAGCAGCGTAGGTCTCAGGGAGGCAGATACGCAGTATTTT
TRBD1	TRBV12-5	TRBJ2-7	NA	CASGDRGGDEQYF	TGTGCTAGTGGGGACAGGGGCGGCGACGAGCAGTACTTC
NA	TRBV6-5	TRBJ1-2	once	CASSYSSTGDYGYTF	TGTGCCAGCAGTTACTCGTCGACAGGAGACTATGGCTACACCTTC
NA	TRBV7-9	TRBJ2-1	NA	CASSHVGLGYNEQFF	TGTGCCAGCAGCCACGTGGGACTGGGCTACAATGAGCAGTTCTTC
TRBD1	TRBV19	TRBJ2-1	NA	CASSIPGTGFDEQFF	TGTGCCAGTAGTATTCCCGGGACAGGGTTCGATGAGCAGTTCTTC
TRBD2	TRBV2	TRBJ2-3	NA	CASSASGRITDTQYF	TGTGCCAGCAGTGCTAGCGGGAGGATCACAGATACGCAGTATTTT
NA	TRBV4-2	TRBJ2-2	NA	CASSQGPGLTGELFF	TGTGCCAGCAGCCAAGGGCCGGGACTCACCGGGGAGCTGTTTTTT
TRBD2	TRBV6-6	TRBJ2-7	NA	CASSYKGGEYEQYF	TGTGCCAGCAGTTACAAGGGAGGGGAGTACGAGCAGTACTTC
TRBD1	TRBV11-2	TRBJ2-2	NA	CASSSGTGLTGELFF	TGTGCCAGCAGTTCCGGGACAGGGCTCACCGGGGAGCTGTTTTTT
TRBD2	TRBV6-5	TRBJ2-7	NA	CACRLAGPYEQYF	TGTGCCTGCCGACTAGCGGGCCCGTACGAGCAGTACTTC
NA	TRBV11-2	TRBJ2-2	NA	CASSLWASASNTGELFF	TGTGCCAGCAGCTTATGGGCTAGCGCCTCGAACACCGGGGAGCTGTTTTTT
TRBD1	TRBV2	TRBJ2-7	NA	CATSQGVVYEQYF	TGTGCCACCTCCCAGGGGGTGGTCTACGAGCAGTACTTC
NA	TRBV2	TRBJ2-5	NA	CASSYAPKETQYF	TGTGCCAGCAGTTACGCCCCGAAAGAGACCCAGTACTTC
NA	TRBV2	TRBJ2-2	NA	CADSGTGNTGELFF	TGTGCCGACAGCGGGACAGGGAACACCGGGGAGCTGTTTTTT